The 21 T cell receptor beta chains below come from one sample, sequenced in a study of shared clonotypes between healthy human individuals. Profiling relied on immunoSEQ multiplex PCR, and the TCRdb table lists in-frame clones only, not all of them. The sample contains a few million clones, roughly 92% of which appear only once. The sample comprised naive CD4+ T cells sorted from blood. Subset here: CD45RA+ positively selected. The receptors derive from a man between 18 and 29 years old in good health.

The gene calls are TRBV2 and TRBJ2-4; D remains ambiguous. Germline V gives CDR1 SNHLY, CDR2 FYNNEI. Trimming removed 2 bases at V and 0 bases at J, with 14 bases between. The CDR3 is 17 residues long. CDR3 region: CASSESGHWLAKNIQYF. In DNA, the CDR3 is TGTGCCAGCAGTGAAAGTGGTCATTGGCTAGCCAAAAACATTCAGTACTTC.

The rearrangement joins TRBV18 to TRBJ2-6, with unresolved D. Germline assignment: CDR1 KGHSH and CDR2 LQKENI. The CDR3 spans 17 residues. Between the trimmed V and J ends, which lost 1 base and 0 bases, there was a span of 10 bases. The CDR3 reads CASSPQGPRSGANVLTF. In DNA, the CDR3 is TGTGCCAGCTCACCACAGGGTCCCCGCTCTGGGGCCAACGTCCTGACTTTC. Together with reference TRBV18 and TRBJ2-6, the CDR3 gives the full variable domain: NAGVMQNPRHLVRRRGQEARLRCSPMKGHSHVYWYRQLPEEGLKFMVYLQKENIIDESGMPKERFSAEFPKEGPSILRIQQVVRGDSAAYFCASSPQGPRSGANVLTFGAGSRLTVL.

The chain carries TRBV30 and TRBJ2-3; D is perhaps TRBD1 (6 bases). CDR1 is GTSNPN and CDR2 is SVGIG in the germline V gene (reference sequence). The CDR3 is 13 residues long. V was pared by 3 bases and J by 2 bases, with 9 bases between. In DNA form, the CDR3 reads TGTGCCTGGAGCAGGGGAGTCACAGATACGCAGTATTTT. It is translated as CAWSRGVTDTQYF. The full variable domain, completed using reference TRBV30 and TRBJ2-3, is SQTIHQWPATLVQPVGSPLSLECTVEGTSNPNLYWYRQAAGRGLQLLFYSVGIGQISSEVPQNLSASRPQDRQFILSSKKLLLSDSGFYLCAWSRGVTDTQYFGPGTRLTVL.

The V gene is TRBV6-1, the J gene TRBJ2-3; D is ambiguous. Trimming pared 3 bases from V and 4 bases from J, leaving 5 bases between. The germline CDR1 and CDR2 sequences are MNHNS and SASEGT. The CDR3 is made up of 12 amino acids. In nucleotides, the CDR3 is TGTGCCAGCAGTGACGGACCAGATACGCAGTATTTT. It translates to CASSDGPDTQYF.

A note on this clone: Other DNA sequences in this specimen translate into the identical CDR3. The rearrangement uses TRBV18 and TRBJ2-1, with D hard to call. This CDR3 is built from 12 residues. The V gene lost 2 bases and the J gene lost 7 bases, with 6 bases spanning the gap. Germline V gene lookup returns CDR1 KGHSH and CDR2 LQKENI. The CDR3 loop is CASSPGGNEQFF. The CDR3 DNA reads as TGTGCCAGCTCACCAGGCGGAAATGAGCAGTTCTTC.

The V call is TRBV6-5, the J call TRBJ1-1, with D uncertain. The CDR3 sequence is 13 residues long. Per germline, CDR1 MNHEY and CDR2 SVGAGI. V gave up 6 bases and J gave up 3 bases, with 11 bases separating them. Here the CDR3 DNA reads TGTGCCAGCAGACGAGACACCGACACTGAAGCTTTCTTT. Translating gives CASRRDTDTEAFF.

The chain employs TRBV28 and TRBJ1-3; D is unresolved. The length of the CDR3 is 17 residues. Trimming stripped 2 bases from V and 0 bases from J, with 14 bases between. Germline CDR1 MDHEN, CDR2 SYDVKM. The DNA of the CDR3 is TGTGCCAGCAGTTTAGATTTCGGTTCGGGCTCTGGAAACACCATATATTTT. It translates to CASSLDFGSGSGNTIYF.

The rearrangement links TRBV5-8 to TRBJ2-5, with TRBD1 as a possible D gene (6 bases). This CDR3 is 13 amino acids long. CDR1 and CDR2 from the germline V gene are SGHTS and YDEGEE. The V and J ends lost 9 bases and 2 bases respectively, with 14 bases between them. CDR3 protein: CATLKDRQETQYF. CDR3 coding DNA: TGTGCCACCCTTAAGGACAGACAAGAGACCCAGTACTTC. The whole variable domain, filled in from reference TRBV5-8 and TRBJ2-5, reads EAGVTQSPTHLIKTRGQQATLRCSPISGHTSVYWYQQALGLGLQFLLWYDEGEERNRGNFPPRFSGRQFPNYSSELNVNALELEDSALYLCATLKDRQETQYFGPGTRLLVL.

The chain carries TRBV4-3 and TRBJ2-2; D is uncertain. The CDR3 runs to 16 residues. Deletions cut 0 bases from V and 4 bases from J, with 12 bases between. CDR1 is LGHNA and CDR2 is YSLEER in the germline V gene. The CDR3 DNA sequence: TGCGCCAGCAGCCAAGATATTACGGTCTCCACCGGGGAGCTGTTTTTT. Protein sequence: CASSQDITVSTGELFF.

This clone has just one count. The rearrangement joins TRBV9 to TRBJ1-1; D is perhaps TRBD1 (5 bases). CDR1 SGDLS and CDR2 YYNGEE come from the germline V gene. This CDR3 has 16 amino acids. Trimming cost V 0 bases and J 5 bases, with 17 bases left between them. Here the CDR3 DNA reads TGTGCCAGCAGCGTAGGGGACGCGGGGGGATGGACTGAAGCTTTCTTT. Its translation is CASSVGDAGGWTEAFF.

This chain joins TRBV13 and TRBJ2-5, with D possibly being TRBD2 (6 bases). The germline V gene encodes CDR1 PRHDT and CDR2 FYEKMQ (reference sequence). The length of the CDR3 is 15 residues. V lost 2 bases to trimming and J lost 1 base, with 11 bases between them. CDR3 DNA sequence: TGTGCCAGCAGCTTATGGCTAGCGACCCAAGAGACCCAGTACTTC. Protein product: CASSLWLATQETQYF.

The J gene is TRBJ2-3, the V gene TRBV10-1; 10 nucleotides agree with TRBD2. The CDR3 sequence is 15 residues long. Trimming cost V 3 bases and J 2 bases; bases outside gene matches: 2. Germline V CDR1 and CDR2: WNHNN, SYGVQD (reference sequence). This CDR3 reads CASSDGLAATDTQYF. The CDR3 DNA follows: TGCGCCAGCAGTGACGGACTAGCGGCCACAGATACGCAGTATTTT.

The V gene is TRBV5-4, the J gene TRBJ1-2; D remains unclear. V lost 3 bases and J 4 bases, leaving 10 bases between the germline ends. This CDR3 contains 13 residues. The germline V gene encodes CDR1 SGHNT and CDR2 YYREEE (reference sequence). The CDR3, as DNA: TGTGCCAGCAGCTCTCCGATACTCTATGGCTACACCTTC. It encodes CASSSPILYGYTF.

The J gene is TRBJ2-7, the V gene TRBV10-3; D call uncertain. The V end lost 5 bases, the J end lost 4 bases, and 6 bases lay between the germline ends. Germline V CDR1 and CDR2: ENHRY, SYGVKD. This CDR3 region has 11 residues. The CDR3 sequence: CAISQNYEQYF. The CDR3 DNA reads as TGTGCCATCAGTCAGAATTACGAGCAGTACTTC.

Concerning this clone itself: Compared with germline, one end of the junction differs, possibly owing to a read error. The rearrangement joins TRBV7-9 to TRBJ1-2; D remains ambiguous. CDR1 and CDR2 from the germline V gene are SEHNR and FQNEAQ (reference sequence). The CDR3 consists of 12 residues. The CDR3 DNA sequence: TGTGCCAGCAGCTTAGGGGATATGGAAAGCCACTTC. Translation: CASSLGDMESHF.

The table lists this clone with a few counts. The chain has TRBV28 and TRBJ1-4, with unresolved D. This CDR3 has 12 residues. Trimming left V 3 bases short and J 5 bases short, with 4 bases between. Germline CDR1 MDHEN, CDR2 SYDVKM. CDR3 amino acids: CASSFGNEKLFF. The CDR3 DNA follows: TGTGCCAGCAGTTTCGGGAATGAAAAACTGTTTTTT.

The gene calls are TRBV6-1 and TRBJ2-4; 7 bases are shared with TRBD1. Unmatched junction bases numbered 3, after V lost 6 bases and J lost 4 bases. CDR1 MNHNS and CDR2 SASEGT come from the germline V gene. This CDR3 is 13 amino acids long. CDR3 nucleotide sequence: TGTGCCAGCAGCGGGACAGTAAAAAACATTCAGTACTTC. This translates into CASSGTVKNIQYF.

CDR3 protein: CAINNRAANYGYTF. CDR3 DNA: TGTGCCATCAATAACAGGGCCGCTAACTATGGCTACACCTTC. This chain connects TRBV10-3 to TRBJ1-2; D is perhaps TRBD1 (6 bases). Trimming removed 7 bases from V and 0 bases from J, with 12 bases in between. In germline, CDR1 is ENHRY, CDR2 SYGVKD. The CDR3 consists of 14 residues.

This chain connects TRBV5-1 to TRBJ1-1, with D maybe TRBD1 (6 bases). Germline V gene sequence: CDR1 SGHRS, CDR2 YFSETQ. This CDR3 is built from 15 residues. Trimming took 5 bases from V and 2 from J, leaving 16 bases between them. The CDR3 coding sequence is TGCGCCAGCAGGCGGGCCGGGGGCTTAAACACTGAAGCTTTCTTT. The encoded protein is CASRRAGGLNTEAFF.

The chain joins TRBV6-5 to TRBJ2-5; 8 bases agree with TRBD1. This CDR3 is built from 14 residues. In germline, CDR1 is MNHEY, CDR2 SVGAGI. V shed 2 bases and J 5 bases; nucleotides not matched to a gene: 4. CDR3 in DNA: TGTGCCAGCAGTTACACGACAGGGGACGAGACCCAGTACTTC. Translating gives CASSYTTGDETQYF.

This clone was counted once. The V and J genes are TRBV5-1 and TRBJ2-7; D might be TRBD1 (6 bases). The CDR3 loop spans 15 amino acids. The ends were cut back, 0 bases at V and 3 bases at J, with 13 bases in the middle. CDR1 and CDR2 from the germline V gene are SGHRS and YFSETQ. Here the CDR3 DNA reads TGCGCCAGCAGCTTGGGTGGGGGCACGGGCTACGAGCAGTACTTC. Its translation is CASSLGGGTGYEQYF.